The 9 T cell receptor beta chains listed next were all sequenced from one sample in a study of cytomegalovirus exposure and HLA in healthy donors. A multiplex PCR was run with 60 Vbeta primers and 13 Jbeta primers. Only in-frame clones appear in the TCRdb table, and some are missing; sequencing was by immunoSEQ multiplex PCR. This table has 140,000 to 150,000 clones, 77% appearing once. The sequenced sample consisted of PBMCs. These receptors all stem from a male donor in good health and CMV-seronegative.

The chain recombines TRBV9 with TRBJ1-3, with TRBD1 identical over 10 bases. The length of the CDR3 is 17 residues. Trimming removed 4 bases from V and 0 bases from J; junction bases left unmatched: 7. Germline V CDR1 and CDR2: SGDLS, YYNGEE. The CDR3 protein is CASSPEGQGHSGNTIYF. CDR3 sequence (DNA): TGTGCCAGCAGCCCAGAGGGACAGGGGCACTCTGGAAACACCATATATTTT. Filled out from reference TRBV9 and TRBJ1-3, the complete variable domain reads DSGVTQTPKHLITATGQRVTLRCSPRSGDLSVYWYQQSLDQGLQFLIQYYNGEERAKGNILERFSAQQFPDLHSELNLSSLELGDSALYFCASSPEGQGHSGNTIYFGEGSWLTVV.

This clone showed up just once. The chain joins TRBV4-1 to TRBJ2-1, with 12 bases fitting TRBD2. The V gene end was trimmed by 1 base and the J gene end by 0 bases; junction bases not matched to a gene: 10. The CDR3 runs 20 residues. Germline values: CDR1 MGHRA, CDR2 YSYEKL. CDR3: CASSQVVASGRARSYNEQFF. CDR3 bases: TGCGCCAGCAGCCAAGTTGTGGCTAGCGGGAGGGCTCGCTCCTACAATGAGCAGTTCTTC.

The chain has TRBV6-5 and TRBJ2-5, with 8 bases matching TRBD1. Germline V gives CDR1 MNHEY, CDR2 SVGAGI. Trimming took 6 bases from V and 2 from J; bases not matched to a gene: 2. CDR3 size: 13 residues. Here the CDR3 reads CASRRQGQETQYF. The CDR3, as DNA: TGTGCCAGCAGGCGACAGGGGCAAGAGACCCAGTACTTC.

The V gene is TRBV7-9, the J gene TRBJ1-2; the match to TRBD1 covers 9 bases. Germline lookup yields CDR1 SEHNR and CDR2 FQNEAQ (reference sequence). The CDR3 contains 14 residues. V trimming: 6 bases; J trimming: 4 bases; junction bases outside the gene matches: 6. CDR3 nucleotides: TGTGCCAGCAGTTCCGGGACAGGGAGCTATGGCTACACCTTC. It translates to CASSSGTGSYGYTF.

V is TRBV5-1 and J is TRBJ2-1; D is undetermined. V was shortened by 6 bases and J by 5 bases, with 12 bases between the two germline ends. This CDR3 has 13 amino acids. CDR1 and CDR2 (germline): SGHRS, YFSETQ. The CDR3 DNA follows: TGCGCCAGCATGGAGATTACCGACAATGAGCAGTTCTTC. Translating gives CASMEITDNEQFF.

This rearrangement joins TRBV29-1 to TRBJ2-1, with TRBD2 matching 9 bases. Germline assignment: CDR1 SQVTM and CDR2 ANQGSEA. The CDR3 loop spans 17 amino acids. The J segment lost 0 bases and the V segment lost 4 bases, leaving 10 bases of the junction unmatched. The CDR3 loop is CSVGRAGGPSSYNEQFF. CDR3 nucleotide sequence: TGCAGCGTTGGGAGGGCGGGAGGGCCCAGCTCCTACAATGAGCAGTTCTTC.

The chain links TRBV13 to TRBJ2-2; a weak D match, TRBD2 (5 bases). Trimming took off 2 bases at V and 3 bases at J, with 19 bases between the two ends. The V gene's germline CDR1 is PRHDT and CDR2 FYEKMQ (reference sequence). The CDR3 length is 18 residues. CDR3 nucleotides: TGTGCCAGCAGCTTACGGTCCGGGTTACACGGGGACACCGGGGAGCTGTTTTTT. This translates into CASSLRSGLHGDTGELFF.

V and J are TRBV9 and TRBJ2-3; maybe TRBD2 (7 bases). CDR1 is SGDLS and CDR2 is YYNGEE in the germline V gene. With 3 bases removed from V and 2 bases from J, the gap between germline ends came to 16 bases. CDR3 length equals 16 residues. This chain's CDR3 is CASSARIAGATDTQYF. Written as DNA, the CDR3 is TGTGCCAGCAGCGCTCGAATTGCGGGGGCCACAGATACGCAGTATTTT. The full variable domain, its missing parts supplied by reference TRBV9 and TRBJ2-3, is DSGVTQTPKHLITATGQRVTLRCSPRSGDLSVYWYQQSLDQGLQFLIQYYNGEERAKGNILERFSAQQFPDLHSELNLSSLELGDSALYFCASSARIAGATDTQYFGPGTRLTVL.

The chain links TRBV7-2 to TRBJ2-7; D remains unclear. Trimming stripped 3 bases from V and 2 bases from J, with 11 bases between. CDR3 size: 14 residues. CDR1 and CDR2 from the germline V gene are SGHTA and FQGNSA. As DNA, the CDR3 is TGTGCCAGCAGCTTCCCAGGTGGCACCTACGAGCAGTACTTC. It translates to CASSFPGGTYEQYF.